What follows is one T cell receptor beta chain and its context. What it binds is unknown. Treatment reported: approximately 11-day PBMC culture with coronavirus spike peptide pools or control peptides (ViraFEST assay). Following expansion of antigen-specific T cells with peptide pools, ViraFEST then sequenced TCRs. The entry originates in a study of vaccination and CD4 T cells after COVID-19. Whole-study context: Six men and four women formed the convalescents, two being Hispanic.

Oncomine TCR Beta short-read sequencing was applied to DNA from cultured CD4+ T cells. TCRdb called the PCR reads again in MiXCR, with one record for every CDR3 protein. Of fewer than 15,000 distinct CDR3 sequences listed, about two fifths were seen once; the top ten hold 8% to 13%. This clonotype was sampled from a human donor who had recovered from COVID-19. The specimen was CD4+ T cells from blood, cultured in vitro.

The CDR3 here is CASSPSERVQGEQYF. CDR3 sequence (DNA): TGTGCCAGCAGTCCCTCGGAGAGGGTCCAGGGCGAGCAGTACTTC. The chain uses TRBV27 and TRBJ2-7; tentatively, D is TRBD1 or TRBD2 (5 bases each). This CDR3 comprises 15 residues. The V end lost 5 bases, the J end lost 6 bases, and 20 bases lay between the germline ends. Germline V lookup: CDR1 MNHEY, CDR2 SMNVEV (reference sequence).